These T cell receptor beta chains were read from a single sample in a study of technical replicates of blood from a few donors. This table comes from immunoSEQ multiplex PCR, and its TCRdb copy is limited to in-frame clones, with some not included. The table lists fewer than 100,000 clones, approximately 95% of them singletons. Input material: T cells isolated from PBMCs. The origin of the receptors is a human donor in good health. Both conserved end residues are part of each CDR3. The D gene is left open where the match is weak. Size tells how often a clone was seen (once, few, many) or the class of an expanded clone, and some rows leave it out.

D gene	clone size	J gene	V gene	CDR3 protein	CDR3 DNA
.	.	TRBJ1-3	TRBV18	CASSPPNNRADGNTIYF	TGTGCCAGCTCACCACCGAACAACAGGGCAGATGGAAACACCATATATTTT
TRBD1	.	TRBJ1-1	TRBV2	CASSLKRGLGTEAFF	TGTGCCAGCTCACTTAAGAGGGGGCTGGGGACTGAAGCTTTCTTT
TRBD1	.	TRBJ2-4	TRBV28	CASSLYTGEGKNIQYF	TGTGCCAGCAGTTTATATACAGGGGAAGGCAAAAACATTCAGTACTTC
.	.	TRBJ2-2	TRBV29-1	CSVEIWAGAGELFF	TGCAGCGTTGAAATATGGGCAGGGGCCGGGGAGCTGTTTTTT
TRBD2	.	TRBJ2-7	TRBV7-3	CASSILAGGFYEQYF	TGTGCCAGCAGCATCCTAGCGGGAGGATTCTACGAGCAGTACTTC
.	.	TRBJ2-1	TRBV9	CASSVTASQMDEQFF	TGTGCCAGCAGCGTAACAGCTTCCCAGATGGATGAGCAGTTCTTC
.	.	TRBJ2-6	TRBV13	CASSLASQGSGANVLTF	TGTGCCAGCAGCTTAGCCTCTCAGGGATCAGGGGCCAACGTCCTGACTTTC
TRBD1	.	TRBJ1-1	TRBV7-6	CASSPGTANTEAFF	TGTGCCAGCAGCCCCGGGACAGCTAACACTGAAGCTTTCTTT
.	.	TRBJ2-1	TRBV7-2	CASSLGLPLYNEQFF	TGTGCCAGCAGCTTAGGCCTACCGCTTTACAATGAGCAGTTCTTC
TRBD2	.	TRBJ2-7	TRBV5-1	CASSLAGTTYEQYF	TGCGCCAGCAGCTTGGCTGGGACTACCTACGAGCAGTACTTC
.	.	TRBJ1-2	TRBV10-1	CASSEDRIHGYTF	TGCGCCAGCAGTGAGGACAGGATCCATGGCTACACCTTC
TRBD1	.	TRBJ1-1	TRBV5-1	CASSLAGTANTEAFF	TGCGCCAGCAGCTTGGCCGGGACAGCGAACACTGAAGCTTTCTTT
.	.	TRBJ2-5	TRBV2	CASSEAREETQYF	TGTGCCAGCAGTGAAGCGAGGGAAGAGACCCAGTACTTC
.	.	TRBJ2-1	TRBV19	CASSIKSGFSYNEQFF	TGTGCCAGTAGTATAAAAAGCGGGTTCTCCTACAATGAGCAGTTCTTC
TRBD2	.	TRBJ2-3	TRBV28	CASTLSGGDTQYF	TGTGCCAGCACGCTCTCGGGGGGAGATACGCAGTATTTT
.	.	TRBJ1-3	TRBV7-9	CASSGDRLSGNTIYF	TGTGCCAGCAGCGGAGACAGGCTCTCTGGAAACACCATATATTTT
.	once	TRBJ1-2	TRBV5-1	CASSLWGANYGYTF	TGCGCCAGCAGCTTGTGGGGGGCTAACTATGGCTACACCTTC
TRBD2	.	TRBJ2-1	TRBV27	CASSLGTSGHNEQFF	TGTGCCAGCAGTTTAGGGACTAGCGGCCACAATGAGCAGTTCTTC
.	.	TRBJ1-3	TRBV11-2	CASSPGQGNTIYF	TGTGCCAGCAGCCCCGGACAGGGAAACACCATATATTTT
.	.	TRBJ1-3	TRBV11-2	CASSLSGAGNTIYF	TGTGCCAGCAGCTTATCAGGGGCAGGAAACACCATATATTTT
.	.	TRBJ1-2	TRBV7-8	CASSLASGGSDYGYTF	TGTGCCAGCAGCTTAGCGAGCGGGGGGTCGGACTATGGCTACACCTTC
TRBD1	.	TRBJ2-1	TRBV29-1	CSVGGGDFSYNEQFF	TGCAGCGTTGGAGGGGGCGATTTTTCCTACAATGAGCAGTTCTTC
.	.	TRBJ2-3	TRBV27	CASSEAVMTDTQYF	TGTGCCAGCTCCGAGGCAGTTATGACAGATACGCAGTATTTT
.	.	TRBJ1-1	TRBV5-1	CASSNTGGQLNTEAFF	TGCGCCAGCAGCAACACCGGAGGACAGTTGAACACTGAAGCTTTCTTT
.	.	TRBJ2-5	TRBV4-2	CASSQGPPGFETQYF	TGTGCCAGCAGCCAAGGACCCCCGGGTTTTGAGACCCAGTACTTC
.	.	TRBJ2-7	TRBV19	CVSSRQSSYEQYF	TGTGTCAGTAGTCGACAGTCTTCCTACGAGCAGTACTTC
TRBD1	.	TRBJ1-3	TRBV14	CASSQRPPGQGGGNTIYF	TGTGCCAGCAGCCAGCGCCCCCCGGGACAGGGTGGTGGAAACACCATATATTTT
TRBD1	.	TRBJ2-7	TRBV28	CASSHNDGTGFYEQYF	TGTGCCAGCAGTCATAACGACGGGACAGGGTTTTACGAGCAGTACTTC
.	.	TRBJ1-3	TRBV5-1	CASSLPAGDSGNTIYF	TGCGCCAGCAGCCTCCCGGCCGGAGACTCTGGAAACACCATATATTTT
TRBD2	.	TRBJ2-1	TRBV7-2	CASSLVLANNEQFF	TGTGCCAGCAGCTTAGTACTAGCGAACAATGAGCAGTTCTTC
TRBD2	once	TRBJ2-1	TRBV4-1	CASSQVILLAGVFF	TGCGCCAGCAGCCAAGTAATTCTACTAGCGGGAGTGTTCTTC
.	.	TRBJ2-3	TRBV30	CAWTRRGQDTQYF	TGTGCCTGGACGAGGAGAGGGCAGGATACGCAGTATTTT
TRBD1	.	TRBJ2-1	TRBV7-3	CASSPTGVNEQFF	TGTGCCAGCAGCCCTACAGGGGTGAATGAGCAGTTCTTC
TRBD1	.	TRBJ1-1	TRBV28	CASSLGRGHMNTEAFF	TGTGCCAGCAGTTTGGGCAGGGGGCACATGAACACTGAAGCTTTCTTT
TRBD2	.	TRBJ2-1	TRBV23-1	CASSQSLSGRAHEQFF	TGCGCCAGCAGTCAAAGTCTTAGCGGGAGGGCCCATGAGCAGTTCTTC
TRBD1	once	TRBJ2-5	TRBV10-1	CASSESGVWDREETQYF	TGCGCCAGCAGTGAGTCGGGGGTCTGGGACAGGGAAGAGACCCAGTACTTC
.	.	TRBJ2-7	TRBV19	CASSPGDFPYEQYF	TGTGCCAGTAGTCCCGGGGACTTCCCCTACGAGCAGTACTTC
.	.	TRBJ1-5	TRBV27	CASSLSHNQPQHF	TGTGCCAGCAGTTTATCCCACAATCAGCCCCAGCATTTT
.	.	TRBJ1-1	TRBV13	CASSLTRNTEAFF	TGTGCCAGCAGCTTAACAAGGAACACTGAAGCTTTCTTT
.	.	TRBJ1-1	TRBV2	CASSLQGSSTEAFF	TGTGCCAGCAGTCTACAGGGATCTAGCACTGAAGCTTTCTTT
TRBD1	.	TRBJ1-5	TRBV6-1	CASSEGRQGNQPQHF	TGTGCCAGCAGTGAAGGTAGACAGGGGAATCAGCCCCAGCATTTT
.	.	TRBJ2-3	TRBV15	CATSRVQGRPDTQYF	TGTGCCACCAGCAGAGTGCAAGGGAGGCCAGATACGCAGTATTTT
TRBD1	.	TRBJ2-3	TRBV28	CASSPLTGITDTQYF	TGTGCCAGCAGTCCATTGACAGGGATCACAGATACGCAGTATTTT
.	.	TRBJ1-5	TRBV28	CASSSLGGDIYQPQHF	TGTGCCAGCAGTTCCCTGGGAGGGGATATCTATCAGCCCCAGCATTTT
TRBD1	.	TRBJ1-1	TRBV28	CASSRPGTANTEAFF	TGTGCCAGCAGCCGTCCCGGGACAGCCAACACTGAAGCTTTCTTT
TRBD1	.	TRBJ2-2	TRBV27	CASSLTGTGLTGELFF	TGTGCCAGCAGTTTGACCGGGACAGGGCTCACCGGGGAGCTGTTTTTT
TRBD2	.	TRBJ2-5	TRBV7-9	CATRTSGQETQYF	TGTGCCACCCGGACTAGCGGACAAGAGACCCAGTACTTC
TRBD1	.	TRBJ2-5	TRBV19	CASSMGQVGGETQYF	TGTGCCAGTAGTATGGGACAGGTCGGAGGAGAGACCCAGTACTTC
TRBD2	.	TRBJ2-7	TRBV4-3	CASSPLGGGLGEQYF	TGCGCCAGCAGCCCCCTCGGGGGAGGGCTCGGGGAGCAGTACTTC
.	.	TRBJ1-4	TRBV25-1	CASSEMGGEKLFF	TGTGCCAGCAGTGAAATGGGGGGTGAAAAACTGTTTTTT
.	.	TRBJ2-2	TRBV21-1	CASSGRRSGELFF	TGTGCCAGCAGCGGTCGCCGGTCCGGGGAGCTGTTTTTT
.	.	TRBJ1-2	TRBV11-2	CASSLAGNYGYTF	TGTGCCAGCAGCTTAGCAGGGAACTATGGCTACACCTTC
.	.	TRBJ1-1	TRBV5-1	CASGVRELTEAFF	TGCGCCAGCGGAGTGCGGGAGCTGACTGAAGCTTTCTTT
TRBD1	.	TRBJ2-2	TRBV6-5	CASNRQGLGSGELFF	TGTGCCAGCAACAGACAGGGGCTAGGGTCCGGGGAGCTGTTTTTT